This T cell receptor (beta chain) was captured by sequencing in a study of monozygotic twins with inflammatory bowel disease. Germline V gives CDR1 SEHNR, CDR2 FQNEAQ (reference sequence). There are 13 residues in the CDR3. For this clonotype: Its antigen is not identified.

Whole-study results and caveats: With others, IBD patients shared fewer clonotypes than healthy twins did, especially with disease activity.

PCR of TCRalpha and TCRbeta cDNA was nested, with two rounds of 16 and 9 cycles. TCRdb derives one entry per CDR3 protein from the 5' RACE reads, leaving out DNA. The clone table shows fewer than 550,000 distinct CDR3 sequences, with the ten largest holding less than 2.5%. This TCR came from a human donor with ulcerative colitis or Crohn's disease, or a healthy co-twin of an affected twin (not recorded which). V and J are TRBV7-9 and TRBJ1-2. The sample consisted of blood. The CDR3 spells CASSSSGIAGYTF.